The 28 T cell receptor beta chains reported below all come from one sample, sequenced in a study of cytomegalovirus exposure and HLA in healthy donors. The PCR ran on 60 Vbeta and 13 Jbeta primers. The protocol was immunoSEQ multiplex PCR, while the TCRdb copy is restricted to in-frame clones and leaves out a portion. The sample carries tens of thousands of clones, more than 60% recorded once. Specimen: PBMCs. The receptors come from a woman between 25 and 40 years old in good health and CMV-seronegative.

V and J are TRBV20-1 and TRBJ2-3, with no clear D. The V gene lost 5 bases and the J gene lost 5 bases, with 8 bases spanning the gap. Germline V gives CDR1 DFQATT, CDR2 SNEGSKA (reference sequence). This CDR3 is 11 amino acids long. The CDR3 DNA sequence: TGCAGTGCTTCTAACGGAGATACGCAGTATTTT. This encodes CSASNGDTQYF.

The rearrangement links TRBV29-1 to TRBJ2-5, with 13 nucleotides matching TRBD2. The CDR3 runs to 14 residues. Germline CDR1 reads SQVTM; CDR2 reads ANQGSEA. Trimming removed 4 bases from V and 3 bases from J; junction bases left unmatched: 2. The CDR3 DNA reads TGCAGCGTTGGGACTAGCGGGAGTAAAGAGACCCAGTACTTC. Its translation is CSVGTSGSKETQYF. Combining the CDR3 with reference TRBV29-1 and TRBJ2-5 gives the whole variable domain SAVISQKPSRDICQRGTSLTIQCQVDSQVTMMFWYRQQPGQSLTLIATANQGSEATYESGFVIDKFPISRPNLTFSTLTVSNMSPEDSSIYLCSVGTSGSKETQYFGPGTRLLVL.

This chain connects TRBV5-1 to TRBJ1-5; no firm D call. CDR3 size: 15 residues. The V and J ends lost 1 base and 2 bases respectively, with 10 bases between them. CDR1 is SGHRS, CDR2 YFSETQ, per germline. In DNA form, the CDR3 reads TGCGCCAGCAGCTTGACCGGGATCGGCAATCAGCCCCAGCATTTT. As protein: CASSLTGIGNQPQHF.

The chain links TRBV7-2 to TRBJ1-1; no clear D gene. Deletions cut 5 bases from V and 0 bases from J, with 7 bases between. The V gene's germline CDR1 is SGHTA and CDR2 FQGNSA. CDR3 length: 13 residues. CDR3 in DNA: TGTGCCAGCAGCCCCCAGTTGAACACTGAAGCTTTCTTT. Its protein product is CASSPQLNTEAFF.

The genes are TRBV4-2 and TRBJ2-7; the D gene is possibly TRBD1 (6 bases). The CDR3 contains 14 residues. Germline lookup yields CDR1 LGHNA and CDR2 YNFKEQ. Trimming pared 5 bases from V and 2 bases from J, leaving 13 bases between. In DNA, the CDR3 is TGTGCCAGCAGCTCAGGGGCGGTAACCTACGAGCAGTACGTC. This translates into CASSSGAVTYEQYV.

The chain carries TRBV29-1 and TRBJ1-3; the match to TRBD1 covers 8 bases. V gave up 1 base and J gave up 2 bases; unmatched junction bases: 10. The CDR3 length is 17 residues. Germline V lookup: CDR1 SQVTM, CDR2 ANQGSEA. CDR3 protein: CSVEVVGRGQPGNTIYF. The CDR3 DNA sequence: TGCAGCGTTGAAGTGGTAGGCAGGGGGCAACCTGGAAACACCATATATTTT.

This sequence joins TRBV2 and TRBJ2-7; 10 positions match TRBD1. The CDR3 has 15 residues. The germline V gene encodes CDR1 SNHLY and CDR2 FYNNEI. V lost 6 bases, J lost 1 base, and 6 bases stayed unmatched. CDR3: CASRSWTGGSYEQYF. CDR3 DNA: TGTGCCAGCAGAAGTTGGACAGGGGGTTCCTACGAGCAGTACTTC.

This clone was seen once. The rearrangement links TRBV4-2 to TRBJ2-6; 7 bases align to TRBD2. Germline V gene data show CDR1 as LGHNA and CDR2 as YNFKEQ. CDR3 length equals 14 residues. Losses at the gene ends were 4 bases for V and 6 bases for J; bases not matched to a gene: 3. The CDR3 region is CASSLGLPANVLTF. CDR3 nucleotides: TGTGCCAGCAGCCTGGGACTACCGGCCAACGTCCTGACTTTC.

CDR3 DNA sequence: TGTGCCAGCGGGATCAGGGTTACCGCTGAAGCTTTCTTT. The encoded protein is CASGIRVTAEAFF. This chain links TRBV13 with TRBJ1-1, with D possibly matching TRBD1 (5 bases). There are 13 residues in the CDR3. Germline CDR1 and CDR2: PRHDT and FYEKMQ (reference sequence). V was cut by 8 bases and J by 6 bases, with 16 bases left in between.

The table lists this clone with a count of one. This chain connects TRBV6-5 to TRBJ2-1; TRBD2 matches at 7 bases. V was pared by 0 bases and J by 5 bases, with 7 bases of the junction left unmatched. Germline lookup yields CDR1 MNHEY and CDR2 SVGAGI. CDR3 size: 16 residues. Here the CDR3 reads CASSYSTAGIDNEQFF. The CDR3 bases are TGTGCCAGCAGTTACTCGACAGCGGGGATAGACAATGAGCAGTTCTTC.

This rearrangement joins TRBV18 to TRBJ2-5; perhaps TRBD1 as D (5 bases). V lost 5 bases to trimming and J lost 3 bases, with 13 bases between them. Germline V CDR1 and CDR2: KGHSH, LQKENI. This CDR3 region has 14 residues. The CDR3 coding sequence is TGTGCCAGCTCAATCAGTCAGGGAAAAGAGACCCAGTACTTC. Translation: CASSISQGKETQYF.

The chain carries TRBV6-6 and TRBJ1-1; a possible D gene is TRBD1 (6 bases). This CDR3 comprises 14 residues. CDR1 is MNHNY, CDR2 SVGAGI, per germline (reference sequence). Deletions cut 4 bases from V and 4 bases from J, with 13 bases between. The CDR3 sequence is CASSSDSVSTEAFF. CDR3 nucleotide sequence: TGTGCCAGCAGTTCGGACAGCGTATCCACTGAAGCTTTCTTT.

For the CDR3, the DNA is TGTGCCAGCAGTGAACAGGCGGGCATTCAGTACTTC. Translating it yields CASSEQAGIQYF. V is TRBV6-1 and J is TRBJ2-4; TRBD2 is a possible D gene (5 bases). The CDR3 is made up of 12 amino acids. Germline lookup yields CDR1 MNHNS and CDR2 SASEGT. V was trimmed by 2 bases and J by 9 bases, leaving 8 bases between them.

This chain links TRBV27 with TRBJ1-1, with D perhaps TRBD1 (5 bases). The V end was cut by 2 bases, the J end by 0 bases, with 10 bases between. Germline V gene sequence: CDR1 MNHEY, CDR2 SMNVEV (reference sequence). The CDR3 is 15 amino acids. In DNA form, the CDR3 reads TGTGCCAGCAGTTTAGGGGCGAATTTGAACACTGAAGCTTTCTTT. Its protein product is CASSLGANLNTEAFF.

The V and J genes are TRBV6-1 and TRBJ1-1; D is undetermined. The CDR3 covers 13 residues. Germline loops: CDR1 MNHNS, CDR2 SASEGT. The V end was cut by 1 base, the J end by 2 bases, with 5 bases between. CDR3 coding DNA: TGTGCCAGCAGTGAAGTTCTAAACACTGAAGCTTTCTTT. Its protein is CASSEVLNTEAFF.

This chain uses TRBV30 with TRBJ2-3; 8 bases map to TRBD2. Germline V gives CDR1 GTSNPN, CDR2 SVGIG (reference sequence). V lost 4 bases and J lost 6; bases outside the gene matches: 6. The CDR3 runs 13 residues. CDR3 bases: TGTGCCTGGACATGGACTAGCTCGGATACGCAGTATTTT. Translated, it gives CAWTWTSSDTQYF.

The chain uses TRBV9 and TRBJ1-3; D is unresolved. CDR3 length: 14 residues. Between the trimmed V and J ends, which lost 4 bases and 0 bases, there was a span of 8 bases. Germline-derived CDR1 and CDR2 are SGDLS and YYNGEE. CDR3 nucleotides: TGTGCCAGCAGCCCCGACACCTCTGGAAACACCATATATTTT. Its protein product is CASSPDTSGNTIYF.

This clone has a single count. The chain couples TRBV4-3 to TRBJ2-2; D is possibly TRBD2 (7 bases). This CDR3 has 16 amino acids. The germline gives CDR1 LGHNA, CDR2 YSLEER. The V and J ends lost 4 bases and 6 bases respectively, with 18 bases between them. The CDR3 loop is CASSLERGGRAGELFF. In DNA, the CDR3 is TGCGCCAGCAGCCTTGAGAGGGGGGGGAGGGCCGGGGAGCTGTTTTTT.

The chain has TRBV30 and TRBJ1-1; unclear D gene. CDR3 length equals 13 residues. The germline V gene has CDR1 GTSNPN and CDR2 SVGIG (reference sequence). V dropped 2 bases and J dropped 1 base, with 8 bases sitting between them. In DNA, the CDR3 is TGTGCCTGGAGTTGGCAGAAGAACACTGAAGCTTTCTTT. It codes for CAWSWQKNTEAFF.

The chain has TRBV4-2 and TRBJ2-3; TRBD2 is a possible D gene (5 bases). This CDR3 is 14 amino acids long. With 2 bases removed from V and 5 bases from J, the gap between germline ends came to 11 bases. Germline V gives CDR1 LGHNA, CDR2 YNFKEQ. CDR3: CASSQLLDQDTQYF. The CDR3 DNA reads TGTGCCAGCAGCCAATTACTAGATCAAGATACGCAGTATTTT.

The chain employs TRBV7-7 and TRBJ2-1; D is unclear. Per the germline V gene, CDR1 is SSHAT and CDR2 is FNYEAQ (reference sequence). Trimming took 0 bases from V and 2 from J, leaving 11 bases between them. This CDR3 has 16 residues. CDR3 amino acids: CASSLAPTMAYNEQFF. CDR3 bases: TGTGCCAGCAGCTTAGCCCCTACTATGGCCTACAATGAGCAGTTCTTC.

The chain joins TRBV11-2 to TRBJ2-5, with 12 nucleotides matching TRBD2. Trimming at V came to 4 bases and at J to 3 bases, leaving 6 bases not matched to a gene. CDR3 length: 16 amino acids. The germline V gene encodes CDR1 SGHAT and CDR2 FQNNGV. CDR3 DNA: TGTGCCAGCAGCTCCAGGGGACTAGCGGGTAAAGAGACCCAGTACTTC. Its protein is CASSSRGLAGKETQYF.

The CDR3 DNA sequence: TGTGCCAGCAGCTTGACTAGCGAGCCTTTTGATACGCAGTATTTT. Its translation: CASSLTSEPFDTQYF. The V gene is TRBV11-3, the J gene TRBJ2-3; TRBD2 matches at 8 bases. This CDR3 spans 15 amino acids. With 3 bases clipped from V and 6 bases from J, the junction kept 8 bases outside the gene matches. Germline lookup yields CDR1 SGHNT and CDR2 YENEEA.

The CDR3 sequence: CASSLGLSNTGELFF. In DNA, the CDR3 is TGCGCCAGCAGCTTGGGACTATCGAACACCGGGGAGCTGTTTTTT. The chain employs TRBV5-1 and TRBJ2-2, with TRBD2 as a possible D gene (5 bases). Germline V gives CDR1 SGHRS, CDR2 YFSETQ. This CDR3 comprises 15 residues. Trimming took 0 bases from V and 0 from J, leaving 6 bases between them.

V gene TRBV4-2 combines with J gene TRBJ2-2, with 8 positions matching TRBD1. Germline V gene lookup returns CDR1 LGHNA and CDR2 YNFKEQ. The CDR3 has 17 residues. The J segment lost 7 bases and the V segment lost 1 base, leaving 11 bases of the junction unmatched. CDR3 DNA: TGTGCCAGCAGCCAAGTGACAGGGGTTTCGATTCGCGGGGAGCTGTTTTTT. It is translated as CASSQVTGVSIRGELFF.

The chain is built from TRBV2 and TRBJ2-7; a weak D match, TRBD1 (7 bases). The CDR3 totals 13 residues. From germline, CDR1 is SNHLY and CDR2 FYNNEI. Trimming pared 6 bases from V and 3 bases from J, leaving 12 bases between. CDR3 amino acids: CASRAGGNYEQYF. For the CDR3, the DNA is TGTGCCAGCAGGGCAGGGGGGAACTACGAGCAGTACTTC.

This clone was detected once. This chain links TRBV5-4 with TRBJ1-2; D is undetermined. The CDR3 runs to 18 residues. V was trimmed by 3 bases and J by 3 bases, leaving 24 bases between them. Germline CDR1 SGHNT, CDR2 YYREEE (reference sequence). This CDR3 is CASSSRWQVGREDYGYTF. The DNA of the CDR3 is TGTGCCAGCAGCTCCCGGTGGCAGGTAGGAAGAGAAGACTATGGCTACACCTTC.

The chain uses TRBV28 and TRBJ1-4; D unresolved. The ends were cut back, 6 bases at V and 8 bases at J, with 10 bases in the middle. From germline, CDR1 is MDHEN and CDR2 SYDVKM. The CDR3 contains 12 residues. This CDR3 is CASSSSLEKLFF. The DNA of the CDR3 is TGTGCCAGCAGCTCCTCCCTCGAAAAACTGTTTTTT. The complete variable domain, with remaining parts taken from reference TRBV28 and TRBJ1-4, reads DVKVTQSSRYLVKRTGEKVFLECVQDMDHENMFWYRQDPGLGLRLIYFSYDVKMKEKGDIPEGYSVSREKKERFSLILESASTNQTSMYLCASSSSLEKLFFGSGTQLSVL.